A single sample gave rise to the 26 T cell receptor beta chains below, sequenced in a study of T cells expressing NK-cell markers. Reanalyzing the 5' RACE reads, TCRdb keeps one entry per CDR3 protein, without DNA. Across some 600,000 distinct CDR3 sequences, the top ten clones capture around 4% of the sample. The material sequenced was blood T cells: a sorted CD56 or NKG2C T cell subset, CD4+ or CD8+ T cells, or bulk PBMC T cells (not recorded which). Every receptor here comes from a man aged 18 to 30 in good health.

The chain combines TRBV20-1 with TRBJ2-1. Germline V gene data show CDR1 as DFQATT and CDR2 as SNEGSKA (reference sequence). The CDR3 is made up of 13 amino acids. CDR3 in amino acids: CSVLPGDSNEQFF.

The rearrangement uses TRBV12-3 or TRBV12-4 and TRBJ1-2. The CDR3 loop spans 16 amino acids. The chain's CDR3 is CASSPPRRIPVEGYTF.

CDR3: CSARHPSGGRIGEQFF. This chain uses TRBV20-1 with TRBJ2-1; the TCRdb call, TRBD2, lacks DNA for checking. The CDR3 spans 16 residues. Germline V gene lookup returns CDR1 DFQATT and CDR2 SNEGSKA (reference sequence).

This sequence joins TRBV28 and TRBJ2-3; TCRdb designates TRBD2, a call that cannot be tested without DNA. CDR1 is MDHEN and CDR2 is SYDVKM in the germline V gene. This CDR3 is 15 amino acids long. Here the CDR3 reads CATLNLAGEWNTQYF. The whole variable domain, filled in from reference TRBV28 and TRBJ2-3, reads DVKVTQSSRYLVKRTGEKVFLECVQDMDHENMFWYRQDPGLGLRLIYFSYDVKMKEKGDIPEGYSVSREKKERFSLILESASTNQTSMYLCATLNLAGEWNTQYFGPGTRLTVL.

CDR3 residues: CASSLGTGRSYEQYF. The chain employs TRBV27 and TRBJ2-7; TCRdb indicates TRBD1, and absent DNA this call remains unverified. Germline values: CDR1 MNHEY, CDR2 SMNVEV (reference sequence). There are 15 residues in the CDR3.

V and J are TRBV12-3 or TRBV12-4 and TRBJ2-1; absent DNA, TCRdb's TRBD2 call cannot be checked. The CDR3 contains 17 residues. CDR3 protein: CASSRARTSGRANEQFF.

This sequence joins TRBV9 and TRBJ2-1; TCRdb's D gene call, TRBD1, goes unchecked for lack of DNA. The CDR3 has 15 residues. In germline, CDR1 is SGDLS, CDR2 YYNGEE. Here the CDR3 reads CASSTGTNLNNEQFF.

V and J are TRBV7-9 and TRBJ2-7; TCRdb selects TRBD1, and the lack of DNA leaves this call unchecked. CDR3 length: 13 amino acids. Germline V gene sequence: CDR1 SEHNR, CDR2 FQNEAQ (reference sequence). CDR3 protein: CASTPGFSYEQYF.

V and J are TRBV28 and TRBJ2-7; TCRdb gives TRBD2 as the D gene, but with no DNA this cannot be confirmed. Germline values: CDR1 MDHEN, CDR2 SYDVKM. The CDR3 has 15 amino acids. The CDR3 protein is CASSLWRTRSPEQYF.

The chain uses TRBV27 and TRBJ2-1; with no DNA, the TCRdb D assignment of TRBD2 cannot be verified. The CDR3 is 14 residues long. Germline loops: CDR1 MNHEY, CDR2 SMNVEV (reference sequence). This CDR3 reads CASSLAGGLNEQFF.

The J gene is TRBJ1-2, the V gene TRBV12-3 or TRBV12-4; TCRdb's assignment of TRBD1 cannot be checked, as there is no DNA. The CDR3 is made up of 13 amino acids. The CDR3 region is CASSWSRAVGYTF.

This sequence joins TRBV4-3 and TRBJ2-1; TCRdb gives TRBD2 as the D gene, but with no DNA this cannot be confirmed. The CDR3 runs to 17 residues. The germline gives CDR1 LGHNA, CDR2 YSLEER. This CDR3 reads CASSQEIGRSSYNEQFF.

The rearrangement links TRBV7-2 to TRBJ2-7. The CDR3 spans 15 residues. The V gene's germline CDR1 is SGHTA and CDR2 FQGNSA. The CDR3 loop is CASSLAGRELYEQYF.

J is TRBJ2-5 and V is TRBV6-1; TCRdb's D call of TRBD1 is untestable without DNA. In germline, CDR1 is MNHNS, CDR2 SASEGT. CDR3 length equals 14 residues. The CDR3 reads CASKGQETQETQYF.

The V call is TRBV4-1, the J call TRBJ1-1; TCRdb's assignment of TRBD1 cannot be checked, as there is no DNA. This CDR3 has 17 residues. The germline V gene has CDR1 MGHRA and CDR2 YSYEKL. This CDR3 reads CASSQLPGTPGTTEAFF.

The V gene is TRBV5-1, the J gene TRBJ2-7. The CDR3 runs to 13 residues. Germline V gene sequence: CDR1 SGHRS, CDR2 YFSETQ. The chain's CDR3 is CASSLASSYEQYF. Full variable domain (missing parts from reference TRBV5-1 and TRBJ2-7): KAGVTQTPRYLIKTRGQQVTLSCSPISGHRSVSWYQQTPGQGLQFLFEYFSETQRNKGNFPGRFSGRQFSNSRSEMNVSTLELGDSALYLCASSLASSYEQYFGPGTRLTVT.

The chain combines TRBV3-1 with TRBJ1-1. Germline CDR1 LGHDT, CDR2 YNNKEL (reference sequence). The CDR3 spans 16 residues. Here the CDR3 reads CASSQDLKVSNTEAFF.

This chain joins TRBV30 and TRBJ1-2; TCRdb proposes TRBD1, but this gene call is untestable without DNA. The CDR3 runs to 11 residues. Germline CDR1 reads GTSNPN; CDR2 reads SVGIG (reference sequence). This CDR3 reads CAWGIPGGYTF.

The rearrangement joins TRBV6-1 to TRBJ2-1; TCRdb indicates TRBD1, and absent DNA this call remains unverified. Germline CDR1 reads MNHNS; CDR2 reads SASEGT. CDR3 size: 14 residues. CDR3 sequence reads: CASREDRGGNEQFF.

The chain links TRBV5-4 to TRBJ2-3; checking the TCRdb D call of TRBD2 is not possible without DNA. Germline V gene data show CDR1 as SGHNT and CDR2 as YYREEE (reference sequence). The CDR3 contains 14 residues. Here the CDR3 reads CASSHGDLTDTQYF.

J is TRBJ2-2 and V is TRBV20-1; TCRdb designates TRBD2, a call that cannot be tested without DNA. The length of the CDR3 is 15 residues. The germline CDR1 and CDR2 sequences are DFQATT and SNEGSKA (reference sequence). CDR3 sequence: CSASELATSTGELFF.

J is TRBJ2-4 and V is TRBV12-3 or TRBV12-4; the D gene TCRdb calls, TRBD1, cannot be checked with no DNA. The CDR3 totals 15 residues. The CDR3 here is CASSFVKGLKNIQYF.

The genes are TRBV24-1 and TRBJ2-5. The CDR3 spans 15 residues. Per the germline V gene, CDR1 is KGHDR and CDR2 is SFDVKD. CDR3 sequence: CATSETTRHKETQYF.

The CDR3 region is CASSAGTGSTGELFF. The chain employs TRBV27 and TRBJ2-2; TCRdb's D call, TRBD1, is unchecked because there is no DNA. Per the germline V gene, CDR1 is MNHEY and CDR2 is SMNVEV (reference sequence). This CDR3 contains 15 residues.

The V gene is TRBV3-1, the J gene TRBJ1-2; TCRdb's D call of TRBD1 is untestable without DNA. The CDR3 contains 14 residues. Per germline, CDR1 LGHDT and CDR2 YNNKEL (reference sequence). The chain's CDR3 is CASSLGRDGYGYTF.

The chain couples TRBV12-3 or TRBV12-4 to TRBJ2-1; TCRdb selects TRBD1, and the lack of DNA leaves this call unchecked. CDR3 length equals 15 residues. The CDR3 loop reads CASSLGTGLVDEQFF.